This TCR beta chain was sequenced for a study of shared clonotypes between healthy human individuals. Overall study: Each donor had three CD4 naive, three CD4 memory, two CD8 naive and one CD8 memory plate.

The run depth of the assay was deep. The assay was immunoSEQ multiplex PCR, and TCRdb's table has in-frame clones only and misses some. The sample lists roughly 700,000 clones; around 74% were seen once. V lost 3 bases and J lost 4, with 13 bases in between. CDR1 MGHDK and CDR2 SYGVNS come from the germline V gene. The CDR3 is made up of 15 amino acids. Sequencing was carried out using memory CD4+ T cells sorted from blood. Subset given: CD45RA-negative fraction. J is TRBJ2-1 and V is TRBV25-1; D possibly corresponds to TRBD2 (5 bases). The receptor was isolated from a woman aged 25 to 39 in good health. The CDR3 coding sequence is TGTGCCAGCAGTGACGGTCGGGGTGGGTACAATGAGCAGTTCTTC. It specifies CASSDGRGGYNEQFF.